The T cell receptor beta chain under discussion was sequenced for a study of T cells in Graves' hyperthyroidism and ophthalmopathy (dated by TCRdb to between 2018 and 2020). A note on the overall study: A discovery cohort of about a hundred patients, 43 with Graves' ophthalmopathy and 55 to 60 with stable Graves' hyperthyroidism, was used to find distinguishing TCR V-J signatures. In about 6 Graves' hyperthyroidism patients, the study also compared T-cell repertoires from thyroid tissue with T-cell repertoires from blood. Prospective prediction of ophthalmopathy was tested in an independent validation cohort of about 19 hyperthyroidism patients and around 16 patients who later progressed to ophthalmopathy. Once sampling was done, hyperthyroidism patients were given methimazole at a starting dose of 30 mg daily, whereas ophthalmopathy patients were given high-dose intravenous methylprednisolone. The roughly 100 discovery patients were randomly split 7:3 into training and test sets. TCR Vbeta CDR3 sequencing of 135 peripheral blood samples (under 45 ophthalmopathy, over 70 hyperthyroidism and some 17 progressor patients) is reported in the paper.

What the study reported, not specific to this receptor: In validation, the model predicted progression to ophthalmopathy with over 65% sensitivity and around 72% specificity, a median of 6.5 months before onset. Blood samples also contained most of the expanded thyroid clonotypes (frequency above 0.001), which suggests that blood repertoires may reflect thyroid immune responses. A 13 V-J signature model separated ophthalmopathy from stable hyperthyroidism, with about 88% sensitivity and roughly 81% specificity in cross-validation and 80%/75% in testing. No statistical method was used to fix the sample size in advance, and group allocation was not hidden from the investigators.

Comments on this clonotype: Its binding antigen is unknown. Base quality data are lacking; no much larger clone is found one base away.

The study excluded patients with uncontrolled infections, other autoimmune diseases, pregnancy or lactation. Diagnoses relied on clinical symptoms, serum thyroxine and TRAb, thyroid ultrasound and orbital computed tomography. Total RNA was extracted with Trizol reagent, and quality was checked on an Agilent 2100 Bioanalyzer. The TCR beta CDR3 regions were amplified from RNA transcripts. A first-round RT-PCR of the TCR CDR3 used the HTBI primer set with the Qiagen OneStep RT-PCR kit. Libraries were constructed in a second round of multiplex PCR, after which size selection and purification were carried out. Libraries were sequenced paired-end with 100 bp reads on an Illumina HiSeq2000. Regarding the original processing steps: SOAPnuke was used to process the raw data, removing reads that contained adapters or uncalled bases, had a mean Phred below 15, or lacked an exact match to the constant primer or identifier. COPE v1.2.5 was used to merge the high-quality paired reads, and each unique nucleotide sequence was defined as a clonotype. MiTCR v1.1 was used to align clonotypes to the IMGT TRBV, TRBD and TRBJ reference segments. Analysis was restricted to V-J combinations with a frequency above 0.0001, which covered 98% to 99.2% of repertoires. The TCS score was defined as F50 (clonal expansion) divided by E x V (chaos), with BLOSUM62-based TCRdist calculated between CDR3 peptides within each V-J. Welch's t-statistics and random forest reduced several hundred V-J features to roughly 13, which were used in a naive Bayes classifier (R e1071). The Morisita-Horn index was used to measure how similar the thyroid and blood repertoires were. TCRdb reran the public reads through fastp at Q25 and MiXCR, keeping productive beta chains. Entries that share a CDR3 protein sequence are merged under the most common genes and DNA. The V and J calls reflect TCRdb's pipeline rather than the authors' work. The table for this sample lists hundreds of thousands of distinct CDR3 sequences; over 40% of them were counted only once. More than 7% of the sample is taken by the ten largest.

The TCR was taken from an adult man with Graves' disease, either hyperthyroidism or ophthalmopathy (not recorded which). Sequenced material: peripheral blood or thyroid tissue (not recorded which).

The CDR3 corresponds to CSASNAINQPQHF. The nucleotide sequence is given as TGCAGTGCTAGTAATGCTATCAATCAGCCCCAGCATTTT. The chain couples TRBV20-1 to TRBJ1-5; no D gene is confidently identified. V is clipped by 3 bases and J by 3 bases, and the sequence between their germline boundaries is 9 bases long. CDR1 and CDR2, looked up from the germline V gene (reference sequence), are DFQATT and SNEGSKA. The CDR3 starts with the cysteine, ends with the phenylalanine, and has 13 residues. The retained sequence is limited to the CDR3, 39 bases, with the frame set at the first base.